The rows below give T cell receptor beta chains drawn from one sample of a study of response to subunit inactivated influenza vaccine. Using its own MiXCR run on the RT-PCR reads, TCRdb lists one record per CDR3 protein. The sample gives 550,000 to 800,000 distinct CDR3 sequences, approximately 15% of which show up once; approximately 7% is in the top ten. Sequencing was performed on PBMCs from blood, taken approximately 15 days before vaccination. All receptors derive from a man between 50 and 59 years old who received an inactivated influenza vaccine. Each CDR3 is given with its conserved first and last residue. The order of the fields is clone size, D gene, J gene, V gene, CDR3 protein, CDR3 DNA. A D gene is named only where the DNA matches it firmly. The size entry is marked missing in some rows and otherwise reads once, few, many or a size class.

few,TRBD2,TRBJ2-1,TRBV4-2,CASSQEAGTSGGTFF,TGTGCCAGCAGCCAAGAAGCCGGGACTAGCGGGGGAACGTTCTTC
few,-,TRBJ1-6,TRBV7-2,CASSLGDRYNSPLHF,TGTGCCAGCAGCTTAGGGGACCGCTATAATTCACCCCTCCACTTT
few,-,TRBJ2-7,TRBV27,CASRRDGTSYEQYF,TGTGCCAGCAGAAGGGACGGGACCTCCTACGAGCAGTACTTC
-,-,TRBJ2-7,TRBV7-9,CASSYAQVGHEQYF,TGTGCCAGCAGCTATGCACAGGTTGGCCACGAGCAGTACTTC
many,-,TRBJ2-1,TRBV29-1,CSVEGSVGEQFF,TGCAGCGTTGAAGGATCCGTAGGTGAGCAGTTCTTC
few,TRBD2,TRBJ2-5,TRBV7-2,CASSLRLAGGLQETQYF,TGTGCCAGCAGCCTCAGACTAGCGGGGGGATTGCAAGAGACCCAGTACTTC
-,-,TRBJ1-4,TRBV30,CAWARGRGEKLFF,TGTGCCTGGGCCCGGGGCCGTGGTGAAAAACTGTTTTTT
few,TRBD1,TRBJ2-2,TRBV7-2,CASSSKTGALRELFF,TGTGCCAGCAGCTCAAAGACAGGGGCGCTGAGGGAGCTGTTTTTT
few,-,TRBJ1-5,TRBV20-1,CSARVGHSNQPQHF,TGCAGTGCTAGAGTAGGGCATAGCAATCAGCCCCAGCATTTT
-,-,TRBJ2-7,TRBV7-8,CASSLVGSAYEQYF,TGTGCCAGCAGCTTAGTGGGTTCAGCCTACGAGCAGTACTTC
few,-,TRBJ1-4,TRBV4-3,CASSPNSPWGSRKLFF,TGCGCCAGCAGCCCCAATTCCCCTTGGGGTTCGAGGAAACTGTTTTTT
many,TRBD2,TRBJ2-7,TRBV11-1,CASSTLAGGYEQYF,TGTGCCAGCAGCACACTAGCGGGAGGTTACGAGCAGTACTTC
few,-,TRBJ2-5,TRBV3-1,CASSQSRTETQYF,TGTGCCAGCAGCCAATCAAGAACTGAGACCCAGTACTTC
-,-,TRBJ1-1,TRBV10-3,CAISDVGHTEAFF,TGTGCCATCAGTGACGTAGGACACACTGAAGCTTTCTTT
-,TRBD2,TRBJ2-1,TRBV3-1,CASSHGRAGNEQFF,TGTGCCAGCAGCCACGGGAGGGCCGGTAATGAGCAGTTCTTC
-,-,TRBJ2-7,TRBV5-1,CASSRIPGPSYEQYF,TGCGCCAGCAGCAGGATTCCAGGTCCCTCCTACGAGCAGTACTTC
-,TRBD2,TRBJ2-2,TRBV28,CASSPGTTDTGELFF,TGTGCCAGCAGTCCGGGGACTACCGACACCGGGGAGCTGTTTTTT
-,TRBD2,TRBJ2-5,TRBV2,CASRGTSVSGETQYF,TGTGCCAGCAGGGGGACTAGCGTCTCGGGAGAGACCCAGTACTTC
-,-,TRBJ2-5,TRBV12-3/TRBV12-4,CASSFWTEETQYF,TGTGCCAGCAGTTTTTGGACAGAAGAGACCCAGTACTTC
-,-,TRBJ2-5,TRBV6-5,CASSYSDREETQYF,TGTGCCAGCAGTTACTCGGACCGGGAAGAGACCCAGTACTTC
-,TRBD2,TRBJ2-3,TRBV9,CASSVAGGLPTDTQYF,TGTGCCAGCAGCGTAGCTGGGGGACTACCCACAGATACGCAGTATTTT